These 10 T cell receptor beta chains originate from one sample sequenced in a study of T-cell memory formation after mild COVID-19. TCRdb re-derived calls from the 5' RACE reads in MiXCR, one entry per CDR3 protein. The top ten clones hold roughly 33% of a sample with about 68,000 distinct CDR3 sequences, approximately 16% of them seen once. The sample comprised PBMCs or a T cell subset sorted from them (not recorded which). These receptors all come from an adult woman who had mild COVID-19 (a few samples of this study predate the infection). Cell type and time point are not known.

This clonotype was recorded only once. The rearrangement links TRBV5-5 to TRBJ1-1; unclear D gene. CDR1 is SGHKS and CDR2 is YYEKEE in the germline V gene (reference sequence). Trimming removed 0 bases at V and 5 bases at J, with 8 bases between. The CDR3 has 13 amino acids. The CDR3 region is CASSLAGHTEAFF. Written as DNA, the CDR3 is TGTGCCAGCAGCTTGGCCGGGCATACTGAAGCTTTCTTT.

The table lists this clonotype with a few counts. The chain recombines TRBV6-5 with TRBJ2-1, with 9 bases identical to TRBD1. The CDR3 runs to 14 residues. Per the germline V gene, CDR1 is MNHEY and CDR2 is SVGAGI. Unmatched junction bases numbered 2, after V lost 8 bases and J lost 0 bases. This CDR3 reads CASRGQGSYNEQFF. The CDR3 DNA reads TGTGCCAGCCGGGGACAGGGCTCCTACAATGAGCAGTTCTTC.

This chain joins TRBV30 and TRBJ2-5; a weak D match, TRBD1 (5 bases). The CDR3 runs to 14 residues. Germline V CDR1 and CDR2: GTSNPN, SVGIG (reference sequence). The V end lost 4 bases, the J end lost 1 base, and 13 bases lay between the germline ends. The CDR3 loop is CAWNWQGVQETQYF. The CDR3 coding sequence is TGTGCCTGGAACTGGCAGGGTGTCCAAGAGACCCAGTACTTC. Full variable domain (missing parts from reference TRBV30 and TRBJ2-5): SQTIHQWPATLVQPVGSPLSLECTVEGTSNPNLYWYRQAAGRGLQLLFYSVGIGQISSEVPQNLSASRPQDRQFILSSKKLLLSDSGFYLCAWNWQGVQETQYFGPGTRLLVL.

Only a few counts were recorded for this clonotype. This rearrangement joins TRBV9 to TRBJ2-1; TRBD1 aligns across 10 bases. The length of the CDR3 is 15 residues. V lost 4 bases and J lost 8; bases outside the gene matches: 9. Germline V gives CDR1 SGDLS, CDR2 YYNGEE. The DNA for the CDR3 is TGTGCCAGCAGCCCGCGGGACAGGGGAGCGGATGAGCAGTTCTTC. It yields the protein CASSPRDRGADEQFF.

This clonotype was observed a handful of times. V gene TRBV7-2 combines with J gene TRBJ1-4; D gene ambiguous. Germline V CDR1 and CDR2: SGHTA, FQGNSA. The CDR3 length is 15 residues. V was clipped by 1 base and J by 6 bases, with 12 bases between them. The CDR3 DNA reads TGTGCCAGCAGCTTAGACGGGAATAATGATGAAAAACTGTTTTTT. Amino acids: CASSLDGNNDEKLFF.

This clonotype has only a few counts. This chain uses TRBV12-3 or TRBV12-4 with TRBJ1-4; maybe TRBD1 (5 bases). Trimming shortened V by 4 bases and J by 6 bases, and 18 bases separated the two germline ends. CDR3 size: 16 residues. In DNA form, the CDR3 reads TGTGCCAGCAGTTCTCCTGGTAGGGACGAGGATGAAAAACTGTTTTTT. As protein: CASSSPGRDEDEKLFF.

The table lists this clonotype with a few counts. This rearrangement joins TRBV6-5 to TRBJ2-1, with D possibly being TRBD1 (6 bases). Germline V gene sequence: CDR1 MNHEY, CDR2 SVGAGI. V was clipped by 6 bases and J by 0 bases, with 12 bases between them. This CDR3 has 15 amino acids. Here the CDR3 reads CASRRGQSSYNEQFF. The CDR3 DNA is TGTGCCAGCAGACGAGGACAGAGCTCCTACAATGAGCAGTTCTTC.

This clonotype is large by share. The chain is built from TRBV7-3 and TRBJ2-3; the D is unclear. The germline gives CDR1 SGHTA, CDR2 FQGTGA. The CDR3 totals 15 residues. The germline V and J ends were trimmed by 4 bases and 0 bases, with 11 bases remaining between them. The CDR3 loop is CASSSLARSTDTQYF. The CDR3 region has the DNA TGTGCCAGCAGCTCATTAGCAAGGAGCACAGATACGCAGTATTTT.

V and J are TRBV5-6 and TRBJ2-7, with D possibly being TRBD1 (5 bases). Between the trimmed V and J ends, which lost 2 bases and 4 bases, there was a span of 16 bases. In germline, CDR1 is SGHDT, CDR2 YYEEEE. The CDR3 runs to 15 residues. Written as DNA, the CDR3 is TGTGCCAGCAGCTTAACAGGACCTACAGCTTACGAGCAGTACTTC. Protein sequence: CASSLTGPTAYEQYF.

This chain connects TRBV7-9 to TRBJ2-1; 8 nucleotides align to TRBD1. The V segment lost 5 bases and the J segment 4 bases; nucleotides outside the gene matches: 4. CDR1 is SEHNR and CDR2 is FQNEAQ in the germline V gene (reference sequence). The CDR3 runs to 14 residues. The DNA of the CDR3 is TGTGCCAGCAGCCCCCGGACAGGGTACAATGAGCAGTTCTTC. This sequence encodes CASSPRTGYNEQFF. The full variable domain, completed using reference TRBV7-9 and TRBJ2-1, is DTGVSQNPRHKITKRGQNVTFRCDPISEHNRLYWYRQTLGQGPEFLTYFQNEAQLEKSRLLSDRFSAERPKGSFSTLEIQRTEQGDSAMYLCASSPRTGYNEQFFGPGTRLTVL.